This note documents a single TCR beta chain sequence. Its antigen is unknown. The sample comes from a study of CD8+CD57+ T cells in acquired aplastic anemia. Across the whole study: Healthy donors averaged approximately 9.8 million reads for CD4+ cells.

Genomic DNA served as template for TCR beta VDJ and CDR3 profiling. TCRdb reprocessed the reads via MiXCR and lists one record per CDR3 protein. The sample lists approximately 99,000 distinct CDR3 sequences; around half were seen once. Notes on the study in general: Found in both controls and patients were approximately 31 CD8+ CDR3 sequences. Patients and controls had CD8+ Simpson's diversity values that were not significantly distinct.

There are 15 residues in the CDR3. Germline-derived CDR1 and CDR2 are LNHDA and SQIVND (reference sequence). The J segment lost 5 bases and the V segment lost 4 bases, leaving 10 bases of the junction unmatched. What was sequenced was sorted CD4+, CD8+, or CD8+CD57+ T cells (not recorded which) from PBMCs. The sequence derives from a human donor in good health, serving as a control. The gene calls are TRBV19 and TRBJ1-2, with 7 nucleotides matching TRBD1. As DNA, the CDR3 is TGTGCCAGTAGTAACGCGGGACAGCTGCTATATGGCTACACCTTC. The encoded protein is CASSNAGQLLYGYTF.